The 3 T cell receptor beta chains below were found in one sample sequenced in a study of T cells expressing NK-cell markers (dated by TCRdb to between 2020 and 2021). The library came from 5' RACE. The sequencing machine was an Illumina HiSeq 2000. Through TCRdb reprocessing, the reads give one entry per CDR3 protein sequence; DNA is omitted. The sample's table lists a count of a few hundred thousand distinct CDR3 sequences. The ten largest clonotypes hold around 3.3% of the sample. The sample was blood T cells: a sorted CD56 or NKG2C T cell subset, CD4+ or CD8+ T cells, or bulk PBMC T cells (not recorded which). The receptors were gathered from a man younger than 30 in good health. Donor details come from another sample of the same person, matched by shared clones.

The gene calls are TRBV19 and TRBJ2-1; absent DNA, TCRdb's TRBD1 call cannot be checked. Germline lookup yields CDR1 LNHDA and CDR2 SQIVND (reference sequence). The CDR3 extends over 15 amino acids. CDR3 residues: CASSVGGLQYNEQFF.

V is TRBV3-1 and J is TRBJ2-1; TCRdb selects TRBD2, and the lack of DNA leaves this call unchecked. There are 16 residues in the CDR3. Germline lookup yields CDR1 LGHDT and CDR2 YNNKEL (reference sequence). CDR3 sequence: CASSQDRTSGYNEQFF.

This chain uses TRBV24-1 with TRBJ2-2; checking the TCRdb D call of TRBD2 is not possible without DNA. There are 15 residues in the CDR3. Germline-derived CDR1 and CDR2 are KGHDR and SFDVKD. CDR3 residues: CATSAPGSFTGELFF.